This entry features one T cell receptor beta chain sequence. Its antigen is still unknown. The authors extracted RNA and reverse transcribed it into cDNA as the sequencing template. Sequencing used immunoSEQ multiplex PCR; TCRdb keeps in-frame clones, though not all of them. The sample lists 200,000 to 250,000 clones, approximately 60% occurring once. The CDR3 runs to 15 residues. V was clipped by 4 bases and J by 1 base, with 11 bases between them. From germline, CDR1 is MNHGY and CDR2 SVAAGI. The sample originates from a study of CD8+ T cells in alopecia areata. General observations from the study: An increase in clonality over normal scalp was evident in lesional scalp, especially alopecia totalis/universalis. Alphabeta T cells residing in normal skin are also sequenced in scalp samples.

The sequenced sample consisted of CD8+ T cells sorted from blood. The chain combines TRBV6-9 with TRBJ1-5, with D possibly matching TRBD1 (5 bases). The TCR was taken from a human donor in good health. The CDR3: CASSWAGSSNQPQHF. CDR3 nucleotides: TGTGCCAGCAGTTGGGCAGGGTCCAGCAATCAGCCCCAGCATTTT.